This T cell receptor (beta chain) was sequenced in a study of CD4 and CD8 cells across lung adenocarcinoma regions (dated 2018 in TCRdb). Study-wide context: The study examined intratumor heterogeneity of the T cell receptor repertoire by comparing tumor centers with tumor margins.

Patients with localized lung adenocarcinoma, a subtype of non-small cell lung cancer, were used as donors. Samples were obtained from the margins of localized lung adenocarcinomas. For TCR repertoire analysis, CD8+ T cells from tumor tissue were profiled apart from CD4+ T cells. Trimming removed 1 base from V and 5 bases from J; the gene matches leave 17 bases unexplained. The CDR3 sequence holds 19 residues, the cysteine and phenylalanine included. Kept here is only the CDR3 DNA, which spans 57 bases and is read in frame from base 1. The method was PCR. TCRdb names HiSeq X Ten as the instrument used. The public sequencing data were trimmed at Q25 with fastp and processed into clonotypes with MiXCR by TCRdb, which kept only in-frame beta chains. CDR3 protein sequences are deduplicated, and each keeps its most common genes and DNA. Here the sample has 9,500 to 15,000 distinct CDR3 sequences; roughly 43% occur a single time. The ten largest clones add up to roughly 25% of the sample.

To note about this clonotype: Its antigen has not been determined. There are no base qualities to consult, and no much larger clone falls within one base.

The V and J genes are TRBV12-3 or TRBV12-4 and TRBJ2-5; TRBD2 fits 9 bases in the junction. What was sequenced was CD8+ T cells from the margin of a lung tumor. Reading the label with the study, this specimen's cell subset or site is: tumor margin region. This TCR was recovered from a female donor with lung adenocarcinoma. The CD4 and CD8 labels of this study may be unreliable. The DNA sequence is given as TGTGCCAGCAGTTTAGGACTTACCCTGTGGCTAGCGGGATCGGAGACCCAGTACTTC. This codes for CASSLGLTLWLAGSETQYF.